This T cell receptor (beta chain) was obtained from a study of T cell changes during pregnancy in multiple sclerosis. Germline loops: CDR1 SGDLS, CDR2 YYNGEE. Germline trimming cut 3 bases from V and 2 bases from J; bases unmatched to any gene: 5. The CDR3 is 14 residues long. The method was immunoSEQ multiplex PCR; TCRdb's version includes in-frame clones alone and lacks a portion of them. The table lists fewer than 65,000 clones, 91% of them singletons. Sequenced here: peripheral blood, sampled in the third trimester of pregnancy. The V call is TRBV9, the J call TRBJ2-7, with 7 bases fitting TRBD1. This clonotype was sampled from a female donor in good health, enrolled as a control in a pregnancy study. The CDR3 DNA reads TGTGCCAGCAGCGCCGGGACAGAGACCTACGAGCAGTACTTC. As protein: CASSAGTETYEQYF.